The rows below give T cell receptor beta chains drawn from one sample of a study of CD8+CD57+ T cells in acquired aplastic anemia. TCRdb re-called the reads with MiXCR, one entry per CDR3 protein. The sample contains roughly 280,000 distinct CDR3 sequences, 56% of which appear only once. Specimen: sorted CD4+, CD8+, or CD8+CD57+ T cells (not recorded which) from PBMCs. The origin of the receptors is a human donor with aplastic anemia. Each CDR3 is given with its conserved first and last residue. D genes are given only for firm matches. The size field is filled for only some rows; it gives once, few, many or a size class.

CDR3 DNA: TGTGCCAGCAGCGTAAGGCAGACCACAGATACGCAGTATTTT
CDR3 protein: CASSVRQTTDTQYF
D gene: NA
clone size: many
J gene: TRBJ2-3
V gene: TRBV9

CDR3 DNA: TGTGCCAGCAGCCCACGAACAGGGCTTGTCACTGAAGCTTTCTTT
CDR3 protein: CASSPRTGLVTEAFF
D gene: NA
clone size: many
J gene: TRBJ1-1
V gene: TRBV9

CDR3 DNA: TGTGCCATCAGTGAGACTTTTTCGGAAGGAGGCTACACCTTC
CDR3 protein: CAISETFSEGGYTF
D gene: NA
clone size: NA
J gene: TRBJ1-2
V gene: TRBV10-3

CDR3 DNA: TGTGCCAGTAGTACCGGGACTAGAATTCCTCGGGCACAGCAGTACTTC
CDR3 protein: CASSTGTRIPRAQQYF
D gene: TRBD2
clone size: many
J gene: TRBJ2-7
V gene: TRBV19

CDR3 DNA: TGCAGCGTTGTTCGGCCAGGGTCCTACGAGCAGTACTTC
CDR3 protein: CSVVRPGSYEQYF
D gene: NA
clone size: NA
J gene: TRBJ2-7
V gene: TRBV29-1

CDR3 DNA: TGTGCCAGCAGTAAAGGGTTCTTC
CDR3 protein: CASSKGFF
D gene: NA
clone size: NA
J gene: TRBJ2-1
V gene: TRBV2

CDR3 DNA: TGTGCCAGCAGTTCCTATGACAGCCGCACAGATACGCAGTATTTT
CDR3 protein: CASSSYDSRTDTQYF
D gene: NA
clone size: NA
J gene: TRBJ2-3
V gene: TRBV2

CDR3 DNA: TGTGCCAGCAGCCCCCGCGCAGGGTCTAACTACAATGAGCAGTTCTTC
CDR3 protein: CASSPRAGSNYNEQFF
D gene: NA
clone size: many
J gene: TRBJ2-1
V gene: TRBV7-9

CDR3 DNA: TGCAGTGCTAGGGCGACTCGACTAGCGGGAGTTCCCACAGATACGCAGTATTTT
CDR3 protein: CSARATRLAGVPTDTQYF
D gene: TRBD2
clone size: NA
J gene: TRBJ2-3
V gene: TRBV20-1

CDR3 DNA: TGTGCCAGCAGTGATGCGGGAGAGACCCAGTACTTC
CDR3 protein: CASSDAGETQYF
D gene: NA
clone size: once
J gene: TRBJ2-5
V gene: TRBV2

CDR3 DNA: TGTGCCACCAGTGAGCCCACTAGCGGGGGGCCCGATACGCAGTATTTT
CDR3 protein: CATSEPTSGGPDTQYF
D gene: TRBD2
clone size: NA
J gene: TRBJ2-3
V gene: TRBV24-1

CDR3 DNA: TGTGCCACCAGTGATTCCCCCCCTACAGGGAACTATGGCTACACCTTC
CDR3 protein: CATSDSPPTGNYGYTF
D gene: NA
clone size: NA
J gene: TRBJ1-2
V gene: TRBV24-1

CDR3 DNA: TGCAGTGCTGCGGATACTAGCGGGAGGGCCTACAATGAGCAGTTCTTC
CDR3 protein: CSAADTSGRAYNEQFF
D gene: TRBD2
clone size: many
J gene: TRBJ2-1
V gene: TRBV20-1

CDR3 DNA: TGCGCCAGCAGTGAGCCTGAACTAGCGGACCCTAACAATGAGCAGTTCTTC
CDR3 protein: CASSEPELADPNNEQFF
D gene: TRBD2
clone size: few
J gene: TRBJ2-1
V gene: TRBV10-2

CDR3 DNA: TGCGCCAGCAGCTTGGAAAGGTTAGGTACGCAGTATTTT
CDR3 protein: CASSLERLGTQYF
D gene: NA
clone size: many
J gene: TRBJ2-3
V gene: TRBV5-1

CDR3 DNA: TGCAGTGCTAGGATTATCAGGGACTTCTCCTACGAGCAGTACTTC
CDR3 protein: CSARIIRDFSYEQYF
D gene: NA
clone size: NA
J gene: TRBJ2-7
V gene: TRBV20-1

CDR3 DNA: TGTGCTAGACCGCTAGTAGTAACGGATACGCAGTATTTT
CDR3 protein: CARPLVVTDTQYF
D gene: NA
clone size: NA
J gene: TRBJ2-3
V gene: TRBV7-2

CDR3 DNA: TGTGCCAGCAGCGCCACTAGCGGGGCTGGAAATGAGCAGTTCTTC
CDR3 protein: CASSATSGAGNEQFF
D gene: TRBD2
clone size: NA
J gene: TRBJ2-1
V gene: TRBV7-3

CDR3 DNA: TGTGCCAGCGCCGGACTAGCGGACACAGATACGCAGTATTTT
CDR3 protein: CASAGLADTDTQYF
D gene: TRBD2
clone size: NA
J gene: TRBJ2-3
V gene: TRBV2

CDR3 DNA: TGTGCCAGTAGTCTATATAGTCTAGCCCTCCCAGATACGCAGTATTTT
CDR3 protein: CASSLYSLALPDTQYF
D gene: NA
clone size: many
J gene: TRBJ2-3
V gene: TRBV19

CDR3 DNA: TGCGCCAGCAGTGATTTTGGGAGTTCACCCCTCCACTTT
CDR3 protein: CASSDFGSSPLHF
D gene: NA
clone size: NA
J gene: TRBJ1-6
V gene: TRBV10-1

CDR3 DNA: TGTGCCATCAAAAAATCTAGCGGGAGTTACGAGCAGTACTTC
CDR3 protein: CAIKKSSGSYEQYF
D gene: TRBD2
clone size: once
J gene: TRBJ2-7
V gene: TRBV10-3

CDR3 DNA: TGTGCCAGCAGGCTCCTCGGGGCTTGCGAGCAGTACTTC
CDR3 protein: CASRLLGACEQYF
D gene: NA
clone size: NA
J gene: TRBJ2-7
V gene: TRBV2

CDR3 DNA: TGTGCCAGCAGCGTACCTGGGGCCAACGTCCTGACTTTC
CDR3 protein: CASSVPGANVLTF
D gene: NA
clone size: NA
J gene: TRBJ2-6
V gene: TRBV9

CDR3 DNA: TGTGCCACCAGCTACAGGAGCGGCTATGGCTACACCTTC
CDR3 protein: CATSYRSGYGYTF
D gene: NA
clone size: NA
J gene: TRBJ1-2
V gene: TRBV24-1

CDR3 DNA: TGCGCCAGCAGCCAAGATAATCAGCCCCAGCATTTT
CDR3 protein: CASSQDNQPQHF
D gene: NA
clone size: NA
J gene: TRBJ1-5
V gene: TRBV4-1

CDR3 DNA: TGTGCCAGCAGCTTGGGAGGGAGTCGGTATGGCTACACCTTC
CDR3 protein: CASSLGGSRYGYTF
D gene: NA
clone size: NA
J gene: TRBJ1-2
V gene: TRBV7-9

CDR3 DNA: TGTGCCACCAGTGAAAACAGGAAAGCGGGAGGAACCTACGAGCAGTACTTC
CDR3 protein: CATSENRKAGGTYEQYF
D gene: TRBD2
clone size: NA
J gene: TRBJ2-7
V gene: TRBV24-1

CDR3 DNA: TGTGCCACCCAGACCGGGACCCTCGGGACAGATACGCAGTATTTT
CDR3 protein: CATQTGTLGTDTQYF
D gene: NA
clone size: NA
J gene: TRBJ2-3
V gene: TRBV10-3

CDR3 DNA: TGTGCCCTGGGTGCGGGGGGCCCAGATACGCAGTATTTT
CDR3 protein: CALGAGGPDTQYF
D gene: TRBD2
clone size: many
J gene: TRBJ2-3
V gene: TRBV10-3

CDR3 DNA: TGCAGTGCTACGAATGGGACTAGCGGGGGGGCCAGGCACCAGCATTTT
CDR3 protein: CSATNGTSGGARHQHF
D gene: NA
clone size: NA
J gene: TRBJ1-5
V gene: TRBV20-1

CDR3 DNA: TGCAGTGCTTTAGCGGGAGGGGGAGAACAATACGAGCAGTACTTC
CDR3 protein: CSALAGGGEQYEQYF
D gene: TRBD2
clone size: many
J gene: TRBJ2-7
V gene: TRBV20-1

CDR3 DNA: TGTGCCAGCAGCTTGCCCAGTAACACTGAAGCTCTCTTT
CDR3 protein: CASSLPSNTEALF
D gene: NA
clone size: NA
J gene: TRBJ1-1
V gene: TRBV5-4

CDR3 DNA: TGTGCCAGCAGCTCAACCCTGACAGGGCAAGATGGCTACACCTTC
CDR3 protein: CASSSTLTGQDGYTF
D gene: TRBD1
clone size: NA
J gene: TRBJ1-2
V gene: TRBV7-9

CDR3 DNA: TGTGCCAGTAGTACAGACTTGGGCAATCAGCCCCAGCATTTT
CDR3 protein: CASSTDLGNQPQHF
D gene: NA
clone size: NA
J gene: TRBJ1-5
V gene: TRBV19

CDR3 DNA: TGTGCCAGCAGCTTAGGACTAGCAACCAGCAATGAGCAGTTCTTC
CDR3 protein: CASSLGLATSNEQFF
D gene: TRBD2
clone size: many
J gene: TRBJ2-1
V gene: TRBV6-5

CDR3 DNA: TGTGCCAGCAGCTTTGGCGGGCCCTACGAGCAGTACTTC
CDR3 protein: CASSFGGPYEQYF
D gene: NA
clone size: NA
J gene: TRBJ2-7
V gene: TRBV7-2

CDR3 DNA: TGTGCCAGCCGTGATTGGAACACTGAAGCTTTCTTT
CDR3 protein: CASRDWNTEAFF
D gene: NA
clone size: NA
J gene: TRBJ1-1
V gene: TRBV25-1

CDR3 DNA: TGTGCCAGCAGTGAAAGTGGGACAGGGTTCTATGGCTACACCTTC
CDR3 protein: CASSESGTGFYGYTF
D gene: TRBD1
clone size: NA
J gene: TRBJ1-2
V gene: TRBV6-1

CDR3 DNA: TGTGCCAGCAGCCCGGGGGGACATAGAGGGTACTACGAGCAGTACTTC
CDR3 protein: CASSPGGHRGYYEQYF
D gene: NA
clone size: few
J gene: TRBJ2-7
V gene: TRBV7-2

CDR3 DNA: TGTGCCAGCAGCGAGACAGGGGGCAGAAGGCCCCAGCATTTT
CDR3 protein: CASSETGGRRPQHF
D gene: TRBD1
clone size: NA
J gene: TRBJ1-5
V gene: TRBV2

CDR3 DNA: TGCAGTGCAAGATACCTCTCCTACAATGAGCAGTTCTTC
CDR3 protein: CSARYLSYNEQFF
D gene: NA
clone size: NA
J gene: TRBJ2-1
V gene: TRBV20-1

CDR3 DNA: TGTGCCAGCAGTGAGAGGGACGGTTCCTCCTACGAGCAGTACTTC
CDR3 protein: CASSERDGSSYEQYF
D gene: NA
clone size: NA
J gene: TRBJ2-7
V gene: TRBV2

CDR3 DNA: TGTGCCAGCAGCTTAAGGGACAGCAAAGAGACCCAGTACTTC
CDR3 protein: CASSLRDSKETQYF
D gene: TRBD1
clone size: once
J gene: TRBJ2-5
V gene: TRBV7-2

CDR3 DNA: TGCAGTGCGACGGGACGGGACACAGATACGCAGTATTTT
CDR3 protein: CSATGRDTDTQYF
D gene: NA
clone size: NA
J gene: TRBJ2-3
V gene: TRBV20-1

CDR3 DNA: TGTGCCAGCAGCCAAGGGGGACAGAATAATTCACCCCTCCACTTT
CDR3 protein: CASSQGGQNNSPLHF
D gene: TRBD1
clone size: many
J gene: TRBJ1-6
V gene: TRBV3-1

CDR3 DNA: TGTGCCAGCTCACCCCGGGACAGCAATCAGCCCCAGCATTTT
CDR3 protein: CASSPRDSNQPQHF
D gene: NA
clone size: many
J gene: TRBJ1-5
V gene: TRBV18

CDR3 DNA: TGTGCCAGCAGTTCCATAGGACAGAACAATGAGCAGTTCTTC
CDR3 protein: CASSSIGQNNEQFF
D gene: NA
clone size: few
J gene: TRBJ2-1
V gene: TRBV2

CDR3 DNA: TGTGCCAGCAGCTTAACACAGGGCTATAATTCACCCCTCCACTTT
CDR3 protein: CASSLTQGYNSPLHF
D gene: NA
clone size: NA
J gene: TRBJ1-6
V gene: TRBV7-6

CDR3 DNA: TGTGCCAGTACGACTAGCGACTCCTACAATGAGCAGTTCTTC
CDR3 protein: CASTTSDSYNEQFF
D gene: TRBD2
clone size: NA
J gene: TRBJ2-1
V gene: TRBV19

CDR3 DNA: TGTGCCAGCAGCGTAGAACAGGGGCTAGGGAATGAGCAGTTCTTC
CDR3 protein: CASSVEQGLGNEQFF
D gene: TRBD1
clone size: NA
J gene: TRBJ2-1
V gene: TRBV9

CDR3 DNA: TGTGCCAGTAGTACGATACAGGGAACCGATACGCAGTATTTT
CDR3 protein: CASSTIQGTDTQYF
D gene: NA
clone size: NA
J gene: TRBJ2-3
V gene: TRBV19